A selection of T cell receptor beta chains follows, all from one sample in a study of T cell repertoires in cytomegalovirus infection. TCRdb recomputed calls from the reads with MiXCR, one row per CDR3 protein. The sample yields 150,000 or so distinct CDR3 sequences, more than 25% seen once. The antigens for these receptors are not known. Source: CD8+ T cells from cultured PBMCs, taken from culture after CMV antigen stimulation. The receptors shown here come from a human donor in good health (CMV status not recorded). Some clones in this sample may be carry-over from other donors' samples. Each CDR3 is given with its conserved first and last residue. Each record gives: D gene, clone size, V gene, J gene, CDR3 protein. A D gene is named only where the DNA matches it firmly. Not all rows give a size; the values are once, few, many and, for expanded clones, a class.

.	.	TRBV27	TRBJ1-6	CASTGQNNSPLHF
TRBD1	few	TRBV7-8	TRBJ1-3	CATTGGTGNTIYF
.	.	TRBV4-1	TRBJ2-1	CASSQDRGYEQFF
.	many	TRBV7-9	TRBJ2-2	CASSPLVTGNTGELFF
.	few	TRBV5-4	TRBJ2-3	CASSHNTDTQYF
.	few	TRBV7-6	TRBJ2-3	CASSLAAQRTDTQYF
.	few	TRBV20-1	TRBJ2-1	CSASPKSSYNEQFF
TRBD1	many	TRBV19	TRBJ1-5	CASSSGQGDNQPQHF
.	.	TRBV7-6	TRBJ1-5	CASSLASQPQHF
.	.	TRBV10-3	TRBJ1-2	CAINTLRGYTF
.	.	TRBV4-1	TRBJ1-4	CASSLDRSINEKLFF
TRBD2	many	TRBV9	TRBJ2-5	CASSVARGVQETQYF
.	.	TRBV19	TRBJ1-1	CASRTANTEAFF
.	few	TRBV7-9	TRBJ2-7	CASSLAPPLAFSYEQYF
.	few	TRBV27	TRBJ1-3	CASSFGGGGGNTIYF
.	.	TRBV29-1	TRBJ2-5	CSVEDPIRQEKFQYF
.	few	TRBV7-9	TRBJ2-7	CASSSMASSYEQYF
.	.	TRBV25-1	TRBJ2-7	CASTTSYEQYF
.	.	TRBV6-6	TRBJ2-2	CASMVEFPNTGELFF
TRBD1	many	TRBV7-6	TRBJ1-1	CASSHGTGAGTEAFF
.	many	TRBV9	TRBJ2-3	CASSVELITDTQYF
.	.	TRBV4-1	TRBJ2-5	CASSQGGTPFQETQYF
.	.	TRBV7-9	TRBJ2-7	CASSFSTEYAYEQYF
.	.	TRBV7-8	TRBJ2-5	CASSMGGGRETQYF